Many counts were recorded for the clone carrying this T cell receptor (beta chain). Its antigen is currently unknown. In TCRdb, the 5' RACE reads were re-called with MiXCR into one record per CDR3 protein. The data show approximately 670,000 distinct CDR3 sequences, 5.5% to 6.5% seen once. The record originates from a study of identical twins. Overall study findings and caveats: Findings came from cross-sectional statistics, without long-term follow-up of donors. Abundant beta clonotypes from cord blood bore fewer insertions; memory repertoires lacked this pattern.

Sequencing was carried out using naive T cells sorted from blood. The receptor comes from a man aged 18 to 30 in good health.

CDR3 sequence (DNA): TGCAGTGCTAGCGTAGGCGGGGAACTGGGAGAGACCCAGTACTTC. Amino acids: CSASVGGELGETQYF. V usage is TRBV20-1 and J usage is TRBJ2-5; D is possibly TRBD2 (6 bases). This CDR3 is 15 amino acids long. V dropped 3 bases and J dropped 4 bases, with 18 bases sitting between them. CDR1 and CDR2 from the germline V gene are DFQATT and SNEGSKA (reference sequence).